This T cell receptor beta chain was sequenced for a study of cytomegalovirus exposure and HLA in healthy donors. Study-wide findings and caveats: The TCR clusters that emerged in the first cohort tended, a later analysis found, to co-occur in the 95 to 150 validation repertoires. Some TCR beta chains (164 of them) were listed as cytomegalovirus-associated.

This clone was seen a handful of times. Antigen unknown. The data were produced by immunoSEQ multiplex PCR, yet TCRdb's version contains in-frame clones alone and is incomplete. The table includes roughly 240,000 clones, approximately 87% detected once. With V trimmed by 5 bases and J by 7 bases, 10 bases remained unmatched. Germline V lookup: CDR1 SGHTA, CDR2 FQGNSA. The CDR3 spans 14 residues. V and J are TRBV7-2 and TRBJ1-2; 7 positions agree with TRBD1. The clonotype comes from a man aged 18 to 29 in good health and CMV-seronegative. The sequenced material came from PBMCs. The CDR3 region has the DNA TGTGCCAGCAGCCCCAGACAGGGAATTTCTGGCTACACCTTC. Translated: CASSPRQGISGYTF.